This T cell receptor (beta chain) was captured in a study of T cells in Graves' hyperthyroidism and ophthalmopathy. This clonotype was detected only a few times. RNA transcripts served as the template for amplifying TCR beta CDR3 regions. The TCR CDR3 first-round RT-PCR relied on the HTBI primer set. TCRdb redid the calling of the multiplex PCR reads with MiXCR, one entry per CDR3 protein. The profile covers hundreds of thousands of distinct CDR3 sequences, with 14% appearing a single time and about 9.4% taken by the ten largest. The germline V and J ends were trimmed by 4 bases and 3 bases, with 9 bases remaining between them. The CDR3 sequence is 12 residues long. The germline CDR1 and CDR2 sequences are GTSNPN and SVGIG (reference sequence).

The TCR was taken from a woman aged 18-29 years with Graves' hyperthyroidism. V is TRBV30 and J is TRBJ1-2, with a weak D call TRBD1 (5 bases). The specimen sequenced was blood. CDR3 protein: CAWIGHYYGYTF. As DNA, the CDR3 is TGTGCCTGGATCGGACACTACTATGGCTACACCTTC. The full variable domain, rest sourced from reference TRBV30 and TRBJ1-2, is SQTIHQWPATLVQPVGSPLSLECTVEGTSNPNLYWYRQAAGRGLQLLFYSVGIGQISSEVPQNLSASRPQDRQFILSSKKLLLSDSGFYLCAWIGHYYGYTFGSGTRLTVV.